A single sample is the source of the 8 T cell receptor beta chains below, sequenced in a study of cytomegalovirus exposure and HLA in healthy donors. Here immunoSEQ multiplex PCR was the method, and the copy in TCRdb shows in-frame clones only, minus some. The table records 120,000 to 150,000 clones, approximately 86% of them present only once. Sequenced sample: PBMCs. The receptors come from a man aged 18 to 35 in good health and CMV-seropositive.

The rearrangement uses TRBV6-5 and TRBJ1-1; possibly TRBD1 for D (5 bases). CDR3 length: 13 residues. With 3 bases removed from V and 10 bases from J, the gap between germline ends came to 15 bases. Germline V gives CDR1 MNHEY, CDR2 SVGAGI. CDR3 in amino acids: CASSYGAGWAAFF. CDR3 DNA: TGTGCCAGCAGTTATGGGGCAGGGTGGGCAGCTTTCTTT.

J is TRBJ1-5 and V is TRBV6-1; unclear D gene. Germline CDR1 and CDR2: MNHNS and SASEGT. The CDR3 consists of 14 residues. Between the trimmed V and J ends, which lost 2 bases and 3 bases, there was a span of 8 bases. The CDR3 here is CASSEIEYNQPQHF. DNA for the CDR3: TGTGCCAGCAGTGAAATAGAATACAATCAGCCCCAGCATTTT.

The chain links TRBV6-1 to TRBJ2-2; a possible D gene is TRBD2 (5 bases). The germline V gene encodes CDR1 MNHNS and CDR2 SASEGT. CDR3 length: 14 residues. V was clipped by 10 bases and J by 0 bases, with 12 bases between them. CDR3 DNA sequence: TGTGCCATTACGACCGGGGCGAACACCGGGGAGCTGTTTTTT. Amino acid sequence: CAITTGANTGELFF.

This clone was observed a few times. The V call is TRBV10-2, the J call TRBJ2-7; TRBD2 matches at 9 bases. Germline assignment: CDR1 WSHSY and CDR2 SAAADI. The CDR3 covers 14 residues. V lost 4 bases, J lost 5 bases, and 6 bases stayed unmatched. The CDR3, as DNA: TGCGCCAGCAGTGTTAGCGGGAGAGAAGACGAGCAGTACTTC. Its protein product is CASSVSGREDEQYF.

This rearrangement joins TRBV6-5 to TRBJ2-7; D is unresolved. Germline V gene data show CDR1 as MNHEY and CDR2 as SVGAGI. CDR3 length: 12 residues. The V and J ends lost 11 bases and 2 bases respectively, with 13 bases between them. CDR3 sequence (DNA): TGTGCCGCGTGGGCTCTCCCCTACGAGCAGTACTTC. This encodes CAAWALPYEQYF.

The chain recombines TRBV18 with TRBJ1-6; 7 nucleotides match TRBD1. CDR3 length equals 14 residues. Germline V gene lookup returns CDR1 KGHSH and CDR2 LQKENI. The ends lost 1 base at V and 7 bases at J; junction bases unmatched: 1. In DNA, the CDR3 is TGTGCCAGCTCACCACAGGGGGCGAATTCACCCCTCCACTTT. Its translation is CASSPQGANSPLHF. Complete variable domain (other parts from reference TRBV18 and TRBJ1-6): NAGVMQNPRHLVRRRGQEARLRCSPMKGHSHVYWYRQLPEEGLKFMVYLQKENIIDESGMPKERFSAEFPKEGPSILRIQQVVRGDSAAYFCASSPQGANSPLHFGNGTRLTVT.

This clone was counted once. The chain couples TRBV2 to TRBJ1-4; a weak D match, TRBD1 (5 bases). The CDR3 runs 14 residues. Trimming took off 3 bases at V and 7 bases at J, with 12 bases between the two ends. The V gene's germline CDR1 is SNHLY and CDR2 FYNNEI. Written as DNA, the CDR3 is TGTGCCAGCAGTGAGTGGGGCAACGGTGAAAAACTGTTTTTT. Translated: CASSEWGNGEKLFF.

This clone was found a few times. This chain uses TRBV2 with TRBJ1-5, with D uncertain. Germline CDR1 and CDR2: SNHLY and FYNNEI. The CDR3 length is 13 residues. Trimming took 1 base from V and 4 from J, leaving 5 bases between them. The CDR3 DNA is TGTGCCAGCAGTGAAGGAGGGAATCAGCCCCAGCATTTT. Translated, it gives CASSEGGNQPQHF.